One and the same sample provided the 21 T cell receptor beta chains below, sequenced in a study of blood T cell repertoires in COVID-19. TCRdb's table, derived via immunoSEQ multiplex PCR, lists solely in-frame clones and lacks some. The sample lists 150,000 to 200,000 clones, 88% occurring once. The material sequenced was peripheral blood. All receptors come from a man in his forties or fifties with active or convalescent COVID-19.

This chain connects TRBV7-9 to TRBJ2-7; D may be TRBD2 (5 bases). Looked up from germline, CDR1 is SEHNR and CDR2 is FQNEAQ (reference sequence). V dropped 11 bases and J dropped 4 bases, with 18 bases sitting between them. The CDR3 is made up of 13 amino acids. The CDR3 DNA is TGTGCCCTGACCGACACTAGAGCTTACGAGCAGTACTTC. Encoded protein: CALTDTRAYEQYF. The entire variable domain, with the rest obtained from reference TRBV7-9 and TRBJ2-7, is as follows: DTGVSQNPRHKITKRGQNVTFRCDPISEHNRLYWYRQTLGQGPEFLTYFQNEAQLEKSRLLSDRFSAERPKGSFSTLEIQRTEQGDSAMYLCALTDTRAYEQYFGPGTRLTVT.

V usage is TRBV7-2 and J usage is TRBJ2-3; 7 positions match TRBD1. Germline CDR1 is SGHTA and CDR2 is FQGNSA. V shed 5 bases, J shed 2 bases, and the junction held 4 bases outside the gene matches. The CDR3 covers 14 residues. CDR3 in DNA: TGTGCCAGCAGCCTGGACAGGCTCACAGATACGCAGTATTTT. Amino acid sequence: CASSLDRLTDTQYF.

In this sample, this clone turned up once. This sequence joins TRBV9 and TRBJ1-1, with D possibly TRBD1 on 6 matching bases. V lost 4 bases, J lost 2 bases, and 15 bases lay in between. The CDR3 loop spans 15 amino acids. The germline CDR1 and CDR2 sequences are SGDLS and YYNGEE. CDR3 DNA sequence: TGTGCCAGCAGCACCGGACAGAGAAAAAACACTGAAGCTTTCTTT. It is translated as CASSTGQRKNTEAFF. The whole variable domain, remainder taken from reference TRBV9 and TRBJ1-1, is DSGVTQTPKHLITATGQRVTLRCSPRSGDLSVYWYQQSLDQGLQFLIQYYNGEERAKGNILERFSAQQFPDLHSELNLSSLELGDSALYFCASSTGQRKNTEAFFGQGTRLTVV.

CDR3: CASSELREVSYNEQFF. The DNA for the CDR3 is TGTGCCAGCAGTGAGCTAAGGGAGGTCTCCTACAATGAGCAGTTCTTC. J is TRBJ2-1 and V is TRBV6-1, with a tentative D call TRBD2 (6 bases). The germline V and J ends were trimmed by 3 bases and 0 bases, with 12 bases remaining between them. The CDR3 loop spans 16 amino acids. Germline V gene data show CDR1 as MNHNS and CDR2 as SASEGT.

The chain recombines TRBV4-2 with TRBJ2-5; 11 bases map to TRBD2. This CDR3 has 17 amino acids. V was clipped by 1 base and J by 3 bases; unmatched bases: 7. Per the germline V gene, CDR1 is LGHNA and CDR2 is YNFKEQ. The CDR3 coding sequence is TGTGCCAGCAGCCAAGGGGTAGCGGGGGGGAACGAAGAGACCCAGTACTTC. This translates into CASSQGVAGGNEETQYF.

The chain joins TRBV5-6 to TRBJ1-1; 10 nucleotides line up with TRBD1. J lost 4 bases, V lost 3 bases, and 6 bases had no gene match. CDR1 SGHDT and CDR2 YYEEEE come from the germline V gene. This CDR3 region has 15 residues. CDR3 sequence reads: CASSSSRTGGTEAFF. The CDR3 DNA reads TGTGCCAGCAGCTCGAGTCGGACAGGGGGCACTGAAGCTTTCTTT. Full variable domain (remainder filled in from reference TRBV5-6 and TRBJ1-1): DAGVTQSPTHLIKTRGQQVTLRCSPKSGHDTVSWYQQALGQGPQFIFQYYEEEERQRGNFPDRFSGHQFPNYSSELNVNALLLGDSALYLCASSSSRTGGTEAFFGQGTRLTVV.

This rearrangement joins TRBV28 to TRBJ1-1; the D is unclear. CDR1 and CDR2 from the germline V gene are MDHEN and SYDVKM. The CDR3 has 14 residues. V dropped 3 bases and J dropped 1 base, with 9 bases sitting between them. As DNA, the CDR3 is TGTGCCAGCAGTTTGTTCTCAGGGAACACTGAAGCTTTCTTT. Amino acid sequence: CASSLFSGNTEAFF.

The chain combines TRBV6-5 with TRBJ1-2, with D unclear. Germline CDR1 and CDR2: MNHEY and SVGAGI. V lost 6 bases, J lost 7 bases, and 18 bases lay in between. CDR3 length: 14 amino acids. The CDR3 loop reads CASRTQPRTGGYTF. As DNA, the CDR3 is TGTGCCAGCAGGACACAACCTAGGACTGGTGGCTACACCTTC.

The V call is TRBV6-5, the J call TRBJ2-1; TRBD2 matches at 10 bases. The trim removed 2 bases at V and 10 bases at J, leaving 2 bases unmatched. CDR3 length: 13 residues. Germline-derived CDR1 and CDR2 are MNHEY and SVGAGI. The DNA for the CDR3 is TGTGCCAGCAGTTACAGACTAGCGGGCGAGCAGTTCTTC. Residues: CASSYRLAGEQFF.

The genes are TRBV3-1 (or the pseudogene TRBV3-2) and TRBJ2-7; maybe TRBD1 (6 bases). V dropped 6 bases and J dropped 2 bases, with 17 bases sitting between them. CDR1 is LGHDT and CDR2 is YNNKEL in the germline V gene (reference sequence). The CDR3 contains 15 residues. CDR3 protein: CASSVVTGHTYEQYF. The CDR3, as DNA: TGTGCCAGCAGTGTAGTGACGGGACACACCTACGAGCAGTACTTC.

The V and J genes are TRBV28 and TRBJ1-1; D gene uncertain. Deletions cut 6 bases from V and 0 bases from J, with 8 bases between. Germline V gene lookup returns CDR1 MDHEN and CDR2 SYDVKM. CDR3 length: 13 residues. The CDR3 DNA sequence: TGTGCCAGCAGCACGGGGTTGAACACTGAAGCTTTCTTT. Protein product: CASSTGLNTEAFF.

The chain employs TRBV28 and TRBJ1-1; 7 bases align to TRBD1. Germline trimming cut 8 bases from V and 6 bases from J; bases unmatched to any gene: 9. The CDR3 loop spans 13 amino acids. Germline V gene data show CDR1 as MDHEN and CDR2 as SYDVKM. In DNA form, the CDR3 reads TGTGCCAGCCTTCTAGGGGGGACAGCTGAAGCTTTCTTT. Translated: CASLLGGTAEAFF.

The J gene is TRBJ1-1, the V gene TRBV27; D gene uncertain. Germline values: CDR1 MNHEY, CDR2 SMNVEV (reference sequence). This CDR3 comprises 13 residues. The V gene lost 0 bases and the J gene lost 4 bases, with 6 bases spanning the gap. Here the CDR3 DNA reads TGTGCCAGCAGTTTATCTACGAGCACTGAAGCTTTCTTT. This codes for CASSLSTSTEAFF.

This sequence joins TRBV7-9 and TRBJ2-5, with 16 bases lining up with TRBD2. Germline assignment: CDR1 SEHNR and CDR2 FQNEAQ (reference sequence). The CDR3 is 17 amino acids. V shed 4 bases and J 5 bases; nucleotides not matched to a gene: 7. The CDR3 reads CASSSGTSGRAQETQYF. As DNA, the CDR3 is TGTGCCAGCAGCTCAGGGACTAGCGGGAGGGCCCAGGAGACCCAGTACTTC.

The chain is built from TRBV4-3 and TRBJ1-2, with no clear D. The ends were cut back, 0 bases at V and 1 base at J, with 9 bases in the middle. From germline, CDR1 is LGHNA and CDR2 YSLEER. The CDR3 is 15 residues long. Written as DNA, the CDR3 is TGCGCCAGCAGCCAAGATCTTAGCAGTAACTATGGCTACACCTTC. It yields the protein CASSQDLSSNYGYTF.

There are a few counts of this clone. This chain joins TRBV6-4 and TRBJ2-1; 8 nucleotides agree with TRBD2. CDR3 length: 16 amino acids. Germline assignment: CDR1 MRHNA and CDR2 SNTAGT. J lost 0 bases, V lost 5 bases, and 6 bases had no gene match. The CDR3 nucleotides are TGTGCCAGCAGTTATTCGAGCGGGAGCTCCTACAATGAGCAGTTCTTC. Amino acid sequence: CASSYSSGSSYNEQFF.

V and J are TRBV4-2 and TRBJ1-6; D is uncertain. The V and J ends lost 3 bases and 5 bases respectively, with 11 bases between them. Germline CDR1 reads LGHNA; CDR2 reads YNFKEQ. The CDR3 contains 15 residues. In DNA, the CDR3 is TGTGCCAGCAGCCAGCAGAATCGGGATAATTCACCCCTCCACTTT. Protein product: CASSQQNRDNSPLHF.

On this clone itself: In the same sample, other DNA sequences code for this CDR3. The chain joins TRBV7-9 to TRBJ1-1; unclear D gene. Trimming removed 0 bases from V and 4 bases from J, with 9 bases in between. Germline-derived CDR1 and CDR2 are SEHNR and FQNEAQ (reference sequence). The CDR3 is made up of 14 amino acids. CDR3 sequence reads: CASSLATGGTEAFF. CDR3 sequence (DNA): TGTGCCAGCAGCTTAGCGACGGGTGGCACTGAAGCTTTCTTT. The whole variable domain, filled in from reference TRBV7-9 and TRBJ1-1, reads DTGVSQNPRHKITKRGQNVTFRCDPISEHNRLYWYRQTLGQGPEFLTYFQNEAQLEKSRLLSDRFSAERPKGSFSTLEIQRTEQGDSAMYLCASSLATGGTEAFFGQGTRLTVV.

The V gene is TRBV28, the J gene TRBJ1-2; maybe TRBD1 (5 bases). V was cut by 5 bases and J by 7 bases, with 14 bases left in between. The germline V gene has CDR1 MDHEN and CDR2 SYDVKM. The CDR3 runs to 13 residues. Here the CDR3 DNA reads TGTGCCAGCAGTAGACAGTTACTTTCTGGCTACACCTTC. As protein: CASSRQLLSGYTF.

The chain links TRBV5-4 to TRBJ1-1, with a possible D match to TRBD1 (5 bases). CDR1 and CDR2 (germline): SGHNT, YYREEE (reference sequence). Trimming shortened V by 0 bases and J by 4 bases, and 10 bases separated the two germline ends. This CDR3 spans 14 amino acids. The CDR3 DNA follows: TGTGCCAGCAGCTTGGCCGGGGGAATCACTGAAGCTTTCTTT. This gives the protein CASSLAGGITEAFF.

This chain uses TRBV25-1 with TRBJ1-2, with D tentatively TRBD1 (5 bases). V was cut by 3 bases and J by 4 bases, with 6 bases left in between. Per germline, CDR1 MGHDK and CDR2 SYGVNS. This CDR3 is built from 12 residues. In DNA, the CDR3 is TGTGCCAGCAGTGACAGGGTCTATGGCTACACCTTC. Translated: CASSDRVYGYTF.